A selection of T cell receptor beta chains follows, all from one sample in a study of blood T cell repertoires in COVID-19. Assay used: immunoSEQ multiplex PCR; TCRdb lists only in-frame clones, some missing. The sample yields 150,000 to 180,000 clones, about three quarters seen once. Sequencing input: peripheral blood. The receptors here all came from a man aged 80 or over with acute or convalescent COVID-19. Both conserved end residues are part of each CDR3. Fields, in order: D gene, V gene, J gene, clone size, CDR3 DNA, CDR3 protein. D genes are given only for firm matches. The size of a clone is reported for some rows only, either as once, few or many, or as a class for expanded clones.

d_gene: NA; v_gene: TRBV24-1; j_gene: TRBJ1-2; abundance: NA; CDR3nt: TGTGCCACCAGTGATGCCGGGACATTCGATGGCTACACCTTC; CDR3aa: CATSDAGTFDGYTF
d_gene: TRBD2; v_gene: TRBV7-8; j_gene: TRBJ2-1; abundance: NA; CDR3nt: TGTGCCACCAAGACTAGCGGGGGCAATGAGCAGTTCTTC; CDR3aa: CATKTSGGNEQFF
d_gene: TRBD1; v_gene: TRBV10-3; j_gene: TRBJ1-1; abundance: NA; CDR3nt: TGTGCCATCAGTGATCAGGGGGGCACTGAAGCTTTCTTT; CDR3aa: CAISDQGGTEAFF
d_gene: TRBD2; v_gene: TRBV19; j_gene: TRBJ2-4; abundance: NA; CDR3nt: TGTGCCAGTAGTACCCTGACTAGCGGGCAAAACATTCAGTACTTC; CDR3aa: CASSTLTSGQNIQYF
d_gene: NA; v_gene: TRBV9; j_gene: TRBJ1-2; abundance: NA; CDR3nt: TGTGCCAGCAGCCCCCGGGGAGACTCAGCGGGCTACACCTTC; CDR3aa: CASSPRGDSAGYTF
d_gene: TRBD1; v_gene: TRBV18; j_gene: TRBJ1-5; abundance: NA; CDR3nt: TGTGCCAGCTCACCATCACAGGGGCGGGGTGGGCAGCCCCAGCATTTT; CDR3aa: CASSPSQGRGGQPQHF
d_gene: TRBD1; v_gene: TRBV25-1; j_gene: TRBJ1-6; abundance: NA; CDR3nt: TGTGCCAGCAGTGATATTGCAGGGGGGTCCTATAATTCACCCCTCCACTTT; CDR3aa: CASSDIAGGSYNSPLHF
d_gene: TRBD1; v_gene: TRBV11-1; j_gene: TRBJ1-2; abundance: NA; CDR3nt: TGTGCCAGCAGCGAACCCGGACAGGTTGGCTACACCTTC; CDR3aa: CASSEPGQVGYTF
d_gene: NA; v_gene: TRBV5-4; j_gene: TRBJ1-1; abundance: NA; CDR3nt: TGTGCCAGCAGCTTGGGACAGGCAAACACTGAAGCTTTCTTT; CDR3aa: CASSLGQANTEAFF
d_gene: TRBD1; v_gene: TRBV7-9; j_gene: TRBJ1-1; abundance: NA; CDR3nt: TGTGCCAGCAGCCTAGCCGGGGAAAGGGGGCTAATTCTTGAAGCTTTCTTT; CDR3aa: CASSLAGERGLILEAFF
d_gene: NA; v_gene: TRBV24-1; j_gene: TRBJ1-1; abundance: NA; CDR3nt: TGTGCCACCAGTGATCCGGCGGGCCTCGACACTGAAGCTTTCTTT; CDR3aa: CATSDPAGLDTEAFF
d_gene: NA; v_gene: TRBV29-1; j_gene: TRBJ2-5; abundance: NA; CDR3nt: TGCAGCGGGATGGGGCCGTCCCCGGAGACCCAGTACTTC; CDR3aa: CSGMGPSPETQYF
d_gene: NA; v_gene: TRBV2; j_gene: TRBJ1-2; abundance: NA; CDR3nt: TGTGCCAGAGGGTCGGGGGGGAATCTTAACTATGGCTACACCTTC; CDR3aa: CARGSGGNLNYGYTF
d_gene: NA; v_gene: TRBV7-2; j_gene: TRBJ2-1; abundance: NA; CDR3nt: TGTGCCAGCAGCTTAGATAGGGGCTCCTACAATGAGCAGTTCTTC; CDR3aa: CASSLDRGSYNEQFF
d_gene: NA; v_gene: TRBV28; j_gene: TRBJ1-1; abundance: NA; CDR3nt: TGTGCCAGCCGATCTACAGGCACGAACACTGAAGCTTTCTTT; CDR3aa: CASRSTGTNTEAFF
d_gene: NA; v_gene: TRBV10-1; j_gene: TRBJ1-6; abundance: NA; CDR3nt: TGCGCCAGCTGTTCCAGGTCCTATAATTCACCCCTCCACTTT; CDR3aa: CASCSRSYNSPLHF
d_gene: TRBD1; v_gene: TRBV5-1; j_gene: TRBJ1-2; abundance: few; CDR3nt: TGCGCCAGCAGCGAAACAGGGGAGTATGGCTACACCTTC; CDR3aa: CASSETGEYGYTF
d_gene: TRBD1; v_gene: TRBV4-1; j_gene: TRBJ1-5; abundance: NA; CDR3nt: TGCGCCAGCAGCCAAGGCGACAGGGGAGCCAATCAGCCCCAGCATTTT; CDR3aa: CASSQGDRGANQPQHF
d_gene: TRBD1; v_gene: TRBV11-2; j_gene: TRBJ2-1; abundance: NA; CDR3nt: TGTGCCAGCAGCCCATCGGGGACAGTCTACAATGAGCAGTTCTTC; CDR3aa: CASSPSGTVYNEQFF
d_gene: TRBD2; v_gene: TRBV6-6; j_gene: TRBJ2-5; abundance: NA; CDR3nt: TGTGCCAGCAGAGGCAACGGGGAAGCGGGGCAAGAGACCCAGTACTTC; CDR3aa: CASRGNGEAGQETQYF
d_gene: TRBD2; v_gene: TRBV25-1; j_gene: TRBJ2-6; abundance: NA; CDR3nt: TGTGCCAGCAGTGCCCCCCCGGGGGGGAGGACTGGGGCCAACGTCCTGACTTTC; CDR3aa: CASSAPPGGRTGANVLTF
d_gene: NA; v_gene: TRBV5-1; j_gene: TRBJ1-4; abundance: NA; CDR3nt: TGCGCCAGCAGCTTGGCCGGATCCGTGGGAGGTGAAAAACTGTTTTTT; CDR3aa: CASSLAGSVGGEKLFF
d_gene: NA; v_gene: TRBV7-2; j_gene: TRBJ2-1; abundance: NA; CDR3nt: TGTGCCAGCAGCCCCCCGACTAGGAACAATGAGCAGTTCTTC; CDR3aa: CASSPPTRNNEQFF
d_gene: TRBD1; v_gene: TRBV9; j_gene: TRBJ1-2; abundance: NA; CDR3nt: TGTGCCAGCAGCGTCACGACAGGGGGTGGCTACACCTTC; CDR3aa: CASSVTTGGGYTF
d_gene: TRBD1; v_gene: TRBV4-3; j_gene: TRBJ1-1; abundance: NA; CDR3nt: TGCGCCAGCAGCCCAGGACAGGGGGTGAACACTGAAGCTTTCTTT; CDR3aa: CASSPGQGVNTEAFF
d_gene: TRBD1; v_gene: TRBV30; j_gene: TRBJ1-2; abundance: NA; CDR3nt: TGTGCCTGGAGTGTGCGACAGGGGAAGGGCTATGGCTACACCTTC; CDR3aa: CAWSVRQGKGYGYTF
d_gene: NA; v_gene: TRBV7-2; j_gene: TRBJ1-3; abundance: NA; CDR3nt: TGTGCCAGCAGCCCAGGTGTGGGGCTGGGTGGAAACACCATATATTTT; CDR3aa: CASSPGVGLGGNTIYF
d_gene: NA; v_gene: TRBV19; j_gene: TRBJ1-1; abundance: NA; CDR3nt: TGTGCCAGTAGTACCCAGGGGACGTACACTGAAGCTTTCTTT; CDR3aa: CASSTQGTYTEAFF
d_gene: NA; v_gene: TRBV30; j_gene: TRBJ2-7; abundance: NA; CDR3nt: TGTGCCTGGAGTGTTCCGCAGTACGAGCAGTACTTC; CDR3aa: CAWSVPQYEQYF
d_gene: TRBD2; v_gene: TRBV7-8; j_gene: TRBJ2-2; abundance: NA; CDR3nt: TGTGCCAGCAGCTTGGATACTAGCGGGGGGGCTTTCCTGCACACCGGGGAGCTGTTTTTT; CDR3aa: CASSLDTSGGAFLHTGELFF
d_gene: TRBD1; v_gene: TRBV6-5; j_gene: TRBJ1-4; abundance: NA; CDR3nt: TGTGCCAGCAGTTACACAGGGGGTCGGGAAAAACTGTTTTTT; CDR3aa: CASSYTGGREKLFF
d_gene: TRBD1; v_gene: TRBV6-1; j_gene: TRBJ1-1; abundance: few; CDR3nt: TGTGCCAGCAGTGATCGACAGGGGGTCACTGAAGCTTTCTTT; CDR3aa: CASSDRQGVTEAFF
d_gene: NA; v_gene: TRBV30; j_gene: TRBJ2-1; abundance: few; CDR3nt: TGTGCCTGGAGTGTACAGAATGAGCAGTTCTTC; CDR3aa: CAWSVQNEQFF